The 8 T cell receptor beta chains presented below share a single source sample, sequenced in a study of T cells in Graves' hyperthyroidism and ophthalmopathy. RNA transcripts gave rise to amplified TCR beta CDR3 regions. Initially, a first-round RT-PCR of the TCR CDR3 employed the HTBI primer set. In TCRdb, the multiplex PCR reads were re-called with MiXCR into one record per CDR3 protein. Among about 640,000 distinct CDR3 sequences, 40% to 55% were seen once, and the ten largest hold 6.5% to 9%. Material: peripheral blood or thyroid tissue (not recorded which). The receptors shown here come from an adult man with Graves' disease, either hyperthyroidism or ophthalmopathy (not recorded which).

V and J are TRBV24-1 and TRBJ1-5; D remains ambiguous. Trimming stripped 5 bases from V and 4 bases from J, with 2 bases between. The germline gives CDR1 KGHDR, CDR2 SFDVKD. The CDR3 loop spans 11 amino acids. The CDR3, as DNA: TGTGCCACCAGTGCAAATCAGCCCCAGCATTTT. As protein: CATSANQPQHF.

The chain couples TRBV6-5 to TRBJ2-7; 11 nucleotides match TRBD2. V trimming: 6 bases; J trimming: 6 bases; junction bases outside the gene matches: 7. Per the germline V gene, CDR1 is MNHEY and CDR2 is SVGAGI. CDR3 size: 14 residues. The CDR3 DNA reads TGTGCCAGCAGGGTAGCGGGAGGGCCGCTCGAGCAGTACTTC. This gives the protein CASRVAGGPLEQYF.

The rearrangement joins TRBV7-9 to TRBJ2-2; either TRBD1 or TRBD2 may fit D (5 bases each). The V gene's germline CDR1 is SEHNR and CDR2 FQNEAQ (reference sequence). The CDR3 extends over 17 amino acids. Deletions cut 3 bases from V and 0 bases from J, with 14 bases between. The CDR3 bases are TGTGCCAGCAGCTTTTTGTTACGGGGCGCGAACACCGGGGAGCTGTTTTTT. As protein: CASSFLLRGANTGELFF.

This clonotype was recorded at least ten times. The rearrangement links TRBV29-1 to TRBJ1-1; 7 bases are shared with TRBD1. V dropped 2 bases and J dropped 1; count of bases not matched to a gene: 1. Germline lookup yields CDR1 SQVTM and CDR2 ANQGSEA. The CDR3 covers 13 residues. CDR3 amino acids: CSVEWTGNTEAFF. The CDR3 DNA sequence: TGCAGCGTTGAATGGACAGGGAACACTGAAGCTTTCTTT. Full variable domain (missing parts from reference TRBV29-1 and TRBJ1-1): SAVISQKPSRDICQRGTSLTIQCQVDSQVTMMFWYRQQPGQSLTLIATANQGSEATYESGFVIDKFPISRPNLTFSTLTVSNMSPEDSSIYLCSVEWTGNTEAFFGQGTRLTVV.

The chain uses TRBV15 and TRBJ1-5, with TRBD1 identical over 9 bases. The germline V gene has CDR1 LNHNV and CDR2 YYDKDF (reference sequence). V shed 0 bases, J shed 6 bases, and the junction held 6 bases outside the gene matches. The CDR3 length is 16 residues. The CDR3 DNA follows: TGTGCCACCAGCAGAGATCGACAGGGGGTTGGTCAGCCCCAGCATTTT. Translated: CATSRDRQGVGQPQHF.

At least ten counts were recorded for this clonotype. The rearrangement joins TRBV2 to TRBJ2-7; 7 bases map to TRBD1. V gave up 5 bases and J gave up 2 bases; unmatched junction bases: 9. CDR1 is SNHLY, CDR2 FYNNEI, per germline. This CDR3 contains 15 residues. CDR3 amino acids: CASSTTSTGTYEQYF. The CDR3 DNA reads TGTGCCAGCAGTACCACTTCGACAGGGACCTACGAGCAGTACTTC.

The chain couples TRBV19 to TRBJ1-2, with D possibly matching TRBD1 (6 bases). V gave up 6 bases and J gave up 7 bases, with 18 bases separating them. This CDR3 spans 14 amino acids. Germline values: CDR1 LNHDA, CDR2 SQIVND (reference sequence). The CDR3 is CASSSEGGRRGYTF. The CDR3 bases are TGTGCCAGTAGCAGTGAAGGGGGGCGGCGTGGCTACACCTTC.

The genes are TRBV25-1 and TRBJ1-4; D remains ambiguous. The CDR3 length is 13 residues. Trimming stripped 1 base from V and 6 bases from J, with 6 bases between. Germline CDR1 reads MGHDK; CDR2 reads SYGVNS. The CDR3 here is CASSELRDEKLFF. The CDR3 coding sequence is TGTGCCAGCAGTGAATTACGGGATGAAAAACTGTTTTTT.